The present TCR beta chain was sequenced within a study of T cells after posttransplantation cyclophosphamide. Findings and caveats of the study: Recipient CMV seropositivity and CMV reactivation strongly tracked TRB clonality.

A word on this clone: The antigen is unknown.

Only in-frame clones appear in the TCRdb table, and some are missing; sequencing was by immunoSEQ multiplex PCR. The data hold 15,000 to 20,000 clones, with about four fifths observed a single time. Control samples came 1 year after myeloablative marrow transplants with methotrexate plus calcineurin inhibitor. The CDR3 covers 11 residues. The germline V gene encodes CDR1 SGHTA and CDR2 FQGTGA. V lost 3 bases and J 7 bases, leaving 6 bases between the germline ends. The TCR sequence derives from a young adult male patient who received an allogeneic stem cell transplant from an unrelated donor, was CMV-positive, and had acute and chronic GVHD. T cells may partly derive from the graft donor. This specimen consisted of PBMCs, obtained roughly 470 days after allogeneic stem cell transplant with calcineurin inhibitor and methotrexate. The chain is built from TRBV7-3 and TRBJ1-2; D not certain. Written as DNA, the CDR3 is TGTGCCAGCAGCTTGTTTATTGGCTACACCTTC. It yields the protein CASSLFIGYTF. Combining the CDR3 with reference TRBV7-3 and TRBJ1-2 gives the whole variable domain GAGVSQTPSNKVTEKGKYVELRCDPISGHTALYWYRQSLGQGPEFLIYFQGTGAADDSGLPNDRFFAVRPEGSVSTLKIQRTERGDSAVYLCASSLFIGYTFGSGTRLTVV.